This T cell receptor (beta chain) stems from a study of T-cell memory formation after mild COVID-19. CDR3 length: 11 amino acids. Trimming removed 6 bases at V and 11 bases at J, with 8 bases between. Germline CDR1 and CDR2: MNHNS and SASEGT. The table lists this clonotype with many counts. Its matching antigen is unknown. TCRdb reprocessed the 5' RACE reads via MiXCR and lists one record per CDR3 protein. This table has 100,000 to 150,000 distinct CDR3 sequences, approximately 5.9% appearing once. Study results and limitations: The finding that pre-infection memory included some responding clones suggested that cross-reactive memory joined.

The TCR originated in an adult woman who had mild COVID-19 (a few samples of this study predate the infection). Cell type and time point are not known. Material for sequencing was PBMCs or a T cell subset sorted from them (not recorded which). The J gene is TRBJ1-6, the V gene TRBV6-1, with no clear D. CDR3 sequence (DNA): TGTGCCAGCAGAGGGCCCCCACCCCTCCACTTT. It codes for CASRGPPPLHF.